Each of the 2 T cell receptor beta chains below was sequenced from the same sample in a study of T cells after yellow fever vaccination. One entry per CDR3 protein results from TCRdb running MiXCR on the 5' RACE reads. The table lists around 250,000 distinct CDR3 sequences, approximately 5.2% of them singletons. Source: CD4+ T cells sorted from PBMCs, taken on the day of the yellow fever booster vaccination. The receptors derive from a man in his late teens or twenties who received the YFV17D yellow fever vaccine.

This clonotype was counted a few times. The J gene is TRBJ2-1, the V gene TRBV19, with a possible D match to TRBD2 (6 bases). From germline, CDR1 is LNHDA and CDR2 SQIVND (reference sequence). Trimming cost V 0 bases and J 5 bases, with 11 bases left between them. The CDR3 extends over 15 amino acids. CDR3 DNA: TGTGCCAGTAGTATAGATCGGGGGATCGACAATGAGCAGTTCTTC. This codes for CASSIDRGIDNEQFF.

This clonotype was observed many times. The chain recombines TRBV29-1 with TRBJ2-1, with D tentatively TRBD1 or TRBD2 (5 bases each). CDR3 length: 12 residues. Trimming pared 6 bases from V and 8 bases from J, leaving 14 bases between. Germline V gene lookup returns CDR1 SQVTM and CDR2 ANQGSEA. The CDR3: CSVPRAGDEQFF. Written as DNA, the CDR3 is TGCAGCGTCCCCAGGGCGGGTGATGAGCAGTTCTTC.